This T cell receptor (beta chain) emerged from a study of T cell responses to AZD1222 COVID-19 vaccine. Broader study findings: Donor demographics were predominantly white British with a female majority; clonal diversity may be underestimated.

Trimming at V came to 0 bases and at J to 6 bases, leaving 1 base not matched to a gene. The CDR3 runs to 15 residues. CDR1 and CDR2 (germline): KGHSH, LQKENI. In regard to this clone: Its specificity is not known.

Clones were read by immunoSEQ multiplex PCR, and TCRdb kept only the in-frame ones, dropping some. The table has more than 100,000 clones, around nine tenths seen once. The sequenced sample was peripheral blood, obtained on day 0 of AZD1222 vaccination. This receptor was obtained from an adult in good health. This rearrangement joins TRBV18 to TRBJ1-6; 8 positions agree with TRBD1. The CDR3 sequence: CASSPPTGANSPLHF. The CDR3 DNA reads TGTGCCAGCTCACCACCGACAGGGGCTAATTCACCCCTCCACTTT.